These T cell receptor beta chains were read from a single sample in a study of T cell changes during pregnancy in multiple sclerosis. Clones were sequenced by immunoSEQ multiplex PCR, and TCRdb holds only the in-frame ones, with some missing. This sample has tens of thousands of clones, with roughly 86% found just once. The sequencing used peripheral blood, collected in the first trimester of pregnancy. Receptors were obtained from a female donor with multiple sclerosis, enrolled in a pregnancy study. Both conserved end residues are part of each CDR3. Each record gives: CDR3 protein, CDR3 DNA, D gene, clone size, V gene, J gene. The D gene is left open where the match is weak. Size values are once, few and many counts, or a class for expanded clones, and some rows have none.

CDR3aa: CASSLLWGGRDTEAFF
CDR3nt: TGTGCCAGCAGCCTTCTCTGGGGGGGCAGGGACACTGAAGCTTTCTTT
d_gene: .
abundance: .
v_gene: TRBV13
j_gene: TRBJ1-1

CDR3aa: CASSSRDWYYNEQFF
CDR3nt: TGTGCCAGCAGCTCGAGGGACTGGTACTACAATGAGCAGTTCTTC
d_gene: .
abundance: once
v_gene: TRBV7-9
j_gene: TRBJ2-1

CDR3aa: CAWSRSTDNYGYTF
CDR3nt: TGTGCCTGGAGCCGCTCGACAGATAACTATGGCTACACCTTC
d_gene: .
abundance: .
v_gene: TRBV30
j_gene: TRBJ1-2

CDR3aa: CAWSVLHEQYF
CDR3nt: TGTGCCTGGAGTGTACTTCACGAGCAGTACTTC
d_gene: .
abundance: once
v_gene: TRBV30
j_gene: TRBJ2-7

CDR3aa: CASSPGDPSFNGYTF
CDR3nt: TGCGCCAGCAGCCCAGGCGATCCGTCTTTTAATGGCTACACCTTC
d_gene: .
abundance: .
v_gene: TRBV5-1
j_gene: TRBJ1-2

CDR3aa: CASSSSGLAGVYEQYF
CDR3nt: TGTGCCAGCAGTTCTAGCGGACTAGCGGGAGTTTACGAGCAGTACTTC
d_gene: TRBD2
abundance: .
v_gene: TRBV27
j_gene: TRBJ2-7

CDR3aa: CASSPRTSSYEQYF
CDR3nt: TGTGCCAGCTCACCACGTACGAGCTCCTACGAGCAGTACTTC
d_gene: .
abundance: few
v_gene: TRBV18
j_gene: TRBJ2-7

CDR3aa: CASSPWTSGKGHYEQYF
CDR3nt: TGTGCCAGTAGTCCATGGACTAGCGGGAAGGGCCACTACGAGCAGTACTTC
d_gene: TRBD2
abundance: .
v_gene: TRBV19
j_gene: TRBJ2-7

CDR3aa: CASSQEGGYNTGELFF
CDR3nt: TGTGCCAGCAGCCAAGAAGGCGGGTACAACACCGGGGAGCTGTTTTTT
d_gene: .
abundance: .
v_gene: TRBV4-2
j_gene: TRBJ2-2

CDR3aa: CASSIGVVHEQFF
CDR3nt: TGTGCCAGTAGTATTGGAGTAGTCCATGAGCAGTTCTTC
d_gene: .
abundance: .
v_gene: TRBV19
j_gene: TRBJ2-1

CDR3aa: CASSQVDYNTDTQYF
CDR3nt: TGCGCCAGCAGCCAAGTGGACTACAACACAGATACGCAGTATTTT
d_gene: .
abundance: .
v_gene: TRBV4-1
j_gene: TRBJ2-3

CDR3aa: CASRSRGAYF
CDR3nt: TGTGCCAGCAGAAGTCGCGGGGCTTACTTC
d_gene: .
abundance: .
v_gene: TRBV2
j_gene: TRBJ2-7

CDR3aa: CASSAQGGKQETQYF
CDR3nt: TGTGCCAGCAGTGCACAGGGGGGCAAGCAAGAGACCCAGTACTTC
d_gene: TRBD1
abundance: .
v_gene: TRBV6-1
j_gene: TRBJ2-5

CDR3aa: CASSARLQETQYF
CDR3nt: TGTGCCAGCAGCGCTAGGCTCCAAGAGACCCAGTACTTC
d_gene: .
abundance: .
v_gene: TRBV5-4
j_gene: TRBJ2-5

CDR3aa: CASSKAGTDDPSYEQYF
CDR3nt: TGTGCCAGCAGCAAAGCGGGGACAGACGATCCTTCCTACGAGCAGTACTTC
d_gene: .
abundance: .
v_gene: TRBV21-1
j_gene: TRBJ2-7

CDR3aa: CASSVGLAQSSYEQYF
CDR3nt: TGTGCCAGCAGCGTAGGTCTAGCGCAAAGCTCCTACGAGCAGTACTTC
d_gene: .
abundance: .
v_gene: TRBV9
j_gene: TRBJ2-7

CDR3aa: CASSDGTNTGELFF
CDR3nt: TGTGCCAGCAGTGACGGGACTAACACCGGGGAGCTGTTTTTT
d_gene: .
abundance: large
v_gene: TRBV6-4
j_gene: TRBJ2-2

CDR3aa: CASSRSGSDTGELFF
CDR3nt: TGTGCCAGCAGTAGGAGCGGGAGTGACACCGGGGAGCTGTTTTTT
d_gene: TRBD2
abundance: few
v_gene: TRBV6-4
j_gene: TRBJ2-2

CDR3aa: CASSQAGGSKNEQFF
CDR3nt: TGCGCCAGCAGCCAGGCGGGCGGGAGTAAAAATGAGCAGTTCTTC
d_gene: TRBD2
abundance: .
v_gene: TRBV4-3
j_gene: TRBJ2-1

CDR3aa: CASSGTDDYEQYF
CDR3nt: TGTGCCAGCAGTGGGACAGATGACTACGAGCAGTACTTC
d_gene: .
abundance: .
v_gene: TRBV2
j_gene: TRBJ2-7

CDR3aa: CASSQVSLSGSEQYF
CDR3nt: TGTGCCAGCAGCCAAGTATCCCTCAGCGGGAGCGAGCAGTACTTC
d_gene: TRBD2
abundance: .
v_gene: TRBV4-2
j_gene: TRBJ2-7

CDR3aa: CASTQREGGEQYF
CDR3nt: TGTGCCAGCACCCAGCGGGAGGGAGGCGAGCAGTACTTC
d_gene: TRBD2
abundance: .
v_gene: TRBV25-1
j_gene: TRBJ2-7

CDR3aa: CAISGGTVNQPQHF
CDR3nt: TGTGCCATCAGTGGAGGGACAGTCAATCAGCCCCAGCATTTT
d_gene: TRBD1
abundance: .
v_gene: TRBV10-3
j_gene: TRBJ1-5

CDR3aa: CASSARNVGTQYF
CDR3nt: TGTGCCAGCTCTGCGAGGAATGTTGGGACCCAGTACTTC
d_gene: .
abundance: .
v_gene: TRBV18
j_gene: TRBJ2-5

CDR3aa: CASSSHQGKGYGYTF
CDR3nt: TGTGCCAGCAGTTCCCATCAGGGTAAGGGCTATGGCTACACCTTC
d_gene: .
abundance: .
v_gene: TRBV28
j_gene: TRBJ1-2

CDR3aa: CASSQGRVNEKLFF
CDR3nt: TGTGCCAGCAGCCAAGGCAGGGTAAATGAAAAACTGTTTTTT
d_gene: .
abundance: .
v_gene: TRBV4-2
j_gene: TRBJ1-4

CDR3aa: CASSTGTSGYNEQFF
CDR3nt: TGTGCCAGCAGTACCGGGACTAGCGGTTACAATGAGCAGTTCTTC
d_gene: TRBD2
abundance: .
v_gene: TRBV2
j_gene: TRBJ2-1

CDR3aa: CASSSTDRETQYF
CDR3nt: TGCGCCAGCAGCTCCACCGACAGAGAGACCCAGTACTTC
d_gene: .
abundance: .
v_gene: TRBV5-1
j_gene: TRBJ2-5

CDR3aa: CASSGPGGLVVSEQYF
CDR3nt: TGCGCCAGCAGTGGACCGGGGGGACTAGTAGTTTCCGAGCAGTACTTC
d_gene: TRBD2
abundance: .
v_gene: TRBV10-1
j_gene: TRBJ2-7

CDR3aa: CASSLPSGSTSTDTQYF
CDR3nt: TGTGCCAGCAGCTTACCGAGCGGGAGTACCTCCACAGATACGCAGTATTTT
d_gene: TRBD2
abundance: .
v_gene: TRBV5-4
j_gene: TRBJ2-3

CDR3aa: CASSFQRGGWDEQFF
CDR3nt: TGTGCCAGCAGCTTCCAGCGGGGGGGGTGGGATGAGCAGTTCTTC
d_gene: TRBD2
abundance: .
v_gene: TRBV7-8
j_gene: TRBJ2-1

CDR3aa: CASSGGLAREQYF
CDR3nt: TGTGCCAGCAGCGGGGGACTTGCCCGCGAGCAGTACTTC
d_gene: .
abundance: .
v_gene: TRBV5-4
j_gene: TRBJ2-7

CDR3aa: CAWSVMERETNEQFF
CDR3nt: TGTGCCTGGAGTGTAATGGAGCGGGAGACTAATGAGCAGTTCTTC
d_gene: TRBD2
abundance: .
v_gene: TRBV30
j_gene: TRBJ2-1

CDR3aa: CASSQVGGLGNQPQHF
CDR3nt: TGCGCCAGCAGCCAAGTCGGCGGGTTGGGCAATCAGCCCCAGCATTTT
d_gene: .
abundance: .
v_gene: TRBV4-1
j_gene: TRBJ1-5

CDR3aa: CASRGAWEQYF
CDR3nt: TGTGCCAGCAGAGGGGCGTGGGAGCAGTACTTC
d_gene: .
abundance: .
v_gene: TRBV25-1
j_gene: TRBJ2-7

CDR3aa: CASREREGYNEQFF
CDR3nt: TGTGCCAGTCGGGAGCGGGAGGGCTACAATGAGCAGTTCTTC
d_gene: TRBD2
abundance: .
v_gene: TRBV19
j_gene: TRBJ2-1

CDR3aa: CAITPSGSHEQYF
CDR3nt: TGTGCCATCACACCGAGCGGGAGCCACGAGCAGTACTTC
d_gene: TRBD2
abundance: .
v_gene: TRBV10-3
j_gene: TRBJ2-7

CDR3aa: CATPRTSGRALEETQYF
CDR3nt: TGTGCCACCCCACGGACTAGCGGGAGGGCCTTGGAAGAGACCCAGTACTTC
d_gene: TRBD2
abundance: once
v_gene: TRBV27
j_gene: TRBJ2-5

CDR3aa: CASSPPGTGGDEQYF
CDR3nt: TGTGCCAGCTCACCACCGGGGACAGGGGGTGACGAGCAGTACTTC
d_gene: TRBD1
abundance: .
v_gene: TRBV18
j_gene: TRBJ2-7

CDR3aa: CASSPGLTTAETQYF
CDR3nt: TGCGCCAGCAGCCCGGGACTCACGACGGCAGAGACCCAGTACTTC
d_gene: .
abundance: .
v_gene: TRBV5-1
j_gene: TRBJ2-5

CDR3aa: CSVTQTRTYEQYF
CDR3nt: TGCAGCGTAACTCAGACTAGAACCTACGAGCAGTACTTC
d_gene: .
abundance: once
v_gene: TRBV29-1
j_gene: TRBJ2-7

CDR3aa: CASSSASHTGELFF
CDR3nt: TGTGCCAGCAGCTCGGCTAGCCACACCGGGGAGCTGTTTTTT
d_gene: .
abundance: .
v_gene: TRBV7-3
j_gene: TRBJ2-2

CDR3aa: CASSLRIGPPGLNTQYF
CDR3nt: TGTGCCAGCAGCCTGAGGATTGGCCCCCCTGGTTTGAATACGCAGTATTTT
d_gene: .
abundance: .
v_gene: TRBV7-2
j_gene: TRBJ2-3

CDR3aa: CASSKLNPTNEKLFF
CDR3nt: TGTGCCAGCAGTAAACTAAACCCAACTAATGAAAAACTGTTTTTT
d_gene: .
abundance: .
v_gene: TRBV6-6
j_gene: TRBJ1-4

CDR3aa: CASSLVEGGRGNEQFF
CDR3nt: TGTGCCAGCAGCTTAGTAGAGGGCGGGAGGGGGAATGAGCAGTTCTTC
d_gene: TRBD2
abundance: .
v_gene: TRBV11-2
j_gene: TRBJ2-1

CDR3aa: CASSPGLAGGSTDTQYF
CDR3nt: TGCGCCAGCAGCCCGGGACTAGCGGGGGGAAGCACAGATACGCAGTATTTT
d_gene: TRBD2
abundance: .
v_gene: TRBV5-1
j_gene: TRBJ2-3

CDR3aa: CAISESRGVNTEAFF
CDR3nt: TGTGCCATCAGTGAGTCTAGGGGCGTGAACACTGAAGCTTTCTTT
d_gene: .
abundance: .
v_gene: TRBV10-3
j_gene: TRBJ1-1

CDR3aa: CASSLNEIGIQYF
CDR3nt: TGTGCCAGCAGCTTGAATGAGATCGGCATTCAGTACTTC
d_gene: .
abundance: once
v_gene: TRBV7-6
j_gene: TRBJ2-4

CDR3aa: CASSLRGRTGWNTEAFF
CDR3nt: TGTGCCAGCAGCTTAAGGGGACGGACAGGGTGGAACACTGAAGCTTTCTTT
d_gene: TRBD1
abundance: .
v_gene: TRBV7-6
j_gene: TRBJ1-1

CDR3aa: CASSIGGEKLFF
CDR3nt: TGTGCCAGTAGTATCGGCGGGGAAAAACTGTTTTTT
d_gene: .
abundance: .
v_gene: TRBV19
j_gene: TRBJ1-4

CDR3aa: CASIWGQGGYNEQFF
CDR3nt: TGTGCCAGCATTTGGGGACAGGGTGGCTACAATGAGCAGTTCTTC
d_gene: TRBD1
abundance: .
v_gene: TRBV2
j_gene: TRBJ2-1

CDR3aa: CASSFAGRYNEQFF
CDR3nt: TGTGCCAGCAGCTTCGCCGGGAGGTACAATGAGCAGTTCTTC
d_gene: TRBD2
abundance: .
v_gene: TRBV5-8
j_gene: TRBJ2-1

CDR3aa: CASSSLAGDSSYEQYF
CDR3nt: TGTGCCAGCAGCTCCCTAGCGGGTGACAGCTCCTACGAGCAGTACTTC
d_gene: TRBD2
abundance: .
v_gene: TRBV11-2
j_gene: TRBJ2-7